This is a list of T cell receptor beta chains from one sample in a study of blood T cell repertoires in COVID-19. Method: immunoSEQ multiplex PCR; TCRdb's copy keeps in-frame clones and lacks some. Among roughly 120,000 clones, around 85% were seen once, and the ten largest hold 1.5% to 1.7%. Sequenced sample: peripheral blood. The source is a man aged 50-60 years with acute or convalescent COVID-19. CDR3s include the opening cysteine and the closing phenylalanine or tryptophan. Each record gives: clone size, J gene, D gene, V gene, CDR3 DNA, CDR3 protein. A D gene is named only where the DNA matches it firmly. The size field is filled for only some rows; it gives once, few, many or a size class.

>once|TRBJ1-1|NA|TRBV5-1
TGCGCCAGCAGGCAGGGAACTGAAGCTTTCTTT
CASRQGTEAFF
>NA|TRBJ1-1|NA|TRBV7-2
TGTGCCAGCAGCCCTAGTGGCGGTAGGACTGAAGCTTTCTTT
CASSPSGGRTEAFF
>NA|TRBJ2-7|NA|TRBV5-1
TGCGCCAGCAGCTTCCAGGGCATCCACGAGCAGTACTTC
CASSFQGIHEQYF
>NA|TRBJ1-5|NA|TRBV6-1
TGTGCCAGCAGTGAAATACAGGCCTCGCCCCAGCATTTT
CASSEIQASPQHF
>NA|TRBJ1-2|TRBD1|TRBV10-3
TGTGCCATCACCCCCGAAGAGGACAGGCCCTATGGCTACACCTTC
CAITPEEDRPYGYTF
>NA|TRBJ1-5|TRBD1|TRBV9
TGTGCCAGCAGCGTAACAGGGGGCGATCAGCCCCAGCATTTT
CASSVTGGDQPQHF
>NA|TRBJ1-2|NA|TRBV30
TGTGCCTGGAGTCGTCAGGTAGGCGGCTACACCTTC
CAWSRQVGGYTF
>NA|TRBJ1-5|TRBD1|TRBV5-6
TGTGCCAGCAGCGCCGTCGGCGGCAGGGGGTTGAATCAGCCCCAGCATTTT
CASSAVGGRGLNQPQHF
>NA|TRBJ2-1|TRBD1|TRBV5-4
TGTGCCAGCAGCCTTCGGACAGGGGGCCACAATGAGCAGTTCTTC
CASSLRTGGHNEQFF
>NA|TRBJ1-5|NA|TRBV18
TGTGCCAGCTCACCACCGAAGGAGTTTAGCAATCAGCCCCAGCATTTT
CASSPPKEFSNQPQHF
>NA|TRBJ2-1|NA|TRBV7-2
TGTGCCAGCAGCTCCCTAGCATTCAACAATGAGCAGTTCTTC
CASSSLAFNNEQFF
>NA|TRBJ1-1|TRBD1|TRBV19
TGTGCCAGTAGTCCGTCCCGGGACAGGGGATTTGTCTTT
CASSPSRDRGFVF
>NA|TRBJ1-2|NA|TRBV5-4
TGTGCCAGCAGCGGGGATCAGGGGAATTACTATGGCTACACCTTC
CASSGDQGNYYGYTF